This TCR beta chain was profiled in a study of T cells after posttransplantation cyclophosphamide. Findings and limits, study-wide: Skin or GI-infiltrating T cells shared few TRB sequences with blood.

This clone was found many times. Its antigen is undetermined. The method was immunoSEQ multiplex PCR; TCRdb's version includes in-frame clones alone and lacks a portion of them. In total the sample includes more than 2,500 clones, none of them seen once. The V and J ends lost 7 bases and 5 bases respectively, with 17 bases between them. CDR3 length: 13 residues. Germline loops: CDR1 SQVTM, CDR2 ANQGSEA. A marrow graft followed busulfan-fludarabine conditioning, with cyclophosphamide on days +3 and +4. The sequences come from PBMCs, collected after allogeneic stem cell transplant with posttransplant cyclophosphamide. This rearrangement joins TRBV29-1 to TRBJ2-5, with a weak D call TRBD2 (6 bases). The receptor was isolated from a male patient in his sixties who received an allogeneic stem cell transplant from a related donor and was CMV-positive. Among the T cells, some may be from the graft donor. CDR3 sequence: CSGTGRTVETQYF. DNA for the CDR3: TGCAGCGGTACTGGGAGGACGGTGGAGACCCAGTACTTC.